This T cell receptor beta chain came from a study of neurological immune-mediated disorders. General study results and limits: Clinical features showed no association with the multiple sclerosis repertoire cluster, and MRI features showed none either.

Libraries used 2 million unsorted PBMCs kept frozen in RNAlater. In germline, CDR1 is SGHTA, CDR2 FQGNSA. The CDR3 is 12 amino acids. This clonotype was observed at least ten times. Its antigen is as yet unknown. An end of the junction differs from the germline gene, which may be a read error. As for the cDNA, it was generated by 5'RACE with 10-nucleotide random UMIs. TCRdb reanalysed the 5' RACE reads using MiXCR and keeps one entry per CDR3 protein. This sample has tens of thousands of distinct CDR3 sequences, with about 2.3% found just once. The rearrangement joins TRBV7-2 to TRBJ2-3, with D possibly being TRBD1 (5 bases). The source is a man aged 50-60 years with multiple sclerosis. The sample consisted of PBMCs. CDR3 residues: CASRLGEDTQYF. CDR3 DNA: TGTGCCAGCAGATTAGGGGAAGATACGCAGTATTTT.